This is a list of T cell receptor beta chains from one sample in a study of cytomegalovirus exposure and HLA in healthy donors. Sequencing was performed with immunoSEQ multiplex PCR; in TCRdb, only in-frame clones are kept and a portion is missing. The table records under 80,000 clones, around 92% of them present only once. Sequencing was carried out using PBMCs. The source of these receptors is a woman under 30 in good health and CMV-seronegative. Both conserved end residues are part of each CDR3. The order of the fields is V gene, CDR3 length, J gene, clone size, D gene, CDR3 protein, CDR3 DNA. D genes are given only for firm matches. Rows may omit the clone size; those that give it use once, few, many or a size class.

TRBV5-1	18	TRBJ2-3	.	TRBD2	CASSPPGLAGGSHGTQYF	TGCGCCAGCAGCCCGCCGGGACTAGCGGGAGGATCCCATGGTACGCAGTATTTT
TRBV30	13	TRBJ1-5	.	TRBD1	CALYRGQGQPQHF	TGTGCCTTATACAGGGGGCAAGGTCAGCCCCAGCATTTT
TRBV29-1	14	TRBJ2-1	.	TRBD1	CSVTRDRWVDEQFF	TGCAGCGTGACCCGGGACAGGTGGGTCGATGAGCAGTTCTTC
TRBV19	13	TRBJ2-1	.	.	CASSIFRNNEQFF	TGTGCCAGTAGTATTTTCAGAAACAATGAGCAGTTCTTC
TRBV27	14	TRBJ2-7	.	.	CASSGALASYEQYF	TGTGCCAGCAGTGGGGCGCTGGCCTCCTACGAGCAGTACTTC
TRBV28	13	TRBJ2-1	.	TRBD2	CASSPGGGNEQFF	TGTGCCAGCAGTCCGGGGGGGGGCAATGAGCAGTTCTTC
TRBV28	16	TRBJ2-7	.	TRBD1	CASRPRQGHSSYEQYF	TGTGCCAGCAGACCCCGACAGGGGCACAGCTCCTACGAGCAGTACTTC
TRBV28	18	TRBJ2-4	.	TRBD2	CASSGEGERGSGKNIQYF	TGTGCCAGCAGTGGGGAGGGGGAGCGGGGGAGTGGCAAAAACATTCAGTACTTC
TRBV29-1	14	TRBJ1-1	.	.	CSVFPGQKYTEAFF	TGCAGCGTTTTCCCGGGACAAAAATACACTGAAGCTTTCTTT
TRBV5-4	14	TRBJ2-1	.	TRBD2	CARGLAGDHNEQFF	TGTGCCAGGGGACTAGCGGGGGACCACAATGAGCAGTTCTTC
TRBV25-1	15	TRBJ1-4	.	.	CASSEDVPAGEKLFF	TGTGCCAGCAGTGAAGACGTTCCGGCAGGCGAAAAACTGTTTTTT
TRBV7-2	13	TRBJ2-7	few	TRBD2	CASSLSLASGGDF	TGTGCCAGCAGCTTAAGTTTGGCTAGCGGGGGGGACTTC
TRBV29-1	14	TRBJ1-1	.	.	CSVGLGHMNTEAFF	TGCAGCGTTGGGCTCGGACATATGAACACTGAAGCTTTCTTT
TRBV30	18	TRBJ1-5	once	TRBD1	CAWSQSSGTGDSNQPQHF	TGTGCCTGGAGTCAAAGCTCCGGGACAGGGGATAGCAATCAGCCCCAGCATTTT
TRBV5-4	18	TRBJ2-6	.	TRBD1	CASSLVFGQGSGANVLTF	TGTGCCAGCAGCTTGGTGTTCGGACAGGGCTCTGGGGCCAACGTCCTGACTTTC
TRBV5-1	17	TRBJ2-1	.	TRBD2	CASSLVAGGTPYNEQFF	TGCGCCAGCAGCCTCGTAGCGGGAGGCACCCCTTACAATGAGCAGTTCTTC
TRBV28	15	TRBJ1-5	.	.	CASSPDTDFNQPQHF	TGTGCCAGCAGTCCGGACACTGACTTCAATCAGCCCCAGCATTTT
TRBV5-1	15	TRBJ2-7	.	TRBD1	CASSFTGVGTGEQYF	TGCGCCAGCAGCTTTACAGGGGTTGGGACGGGGGAGCAGTACTTC
TRBV7-9	13	TRBJ2-7	few	.	CASSQQGSYEQYF	TGTGCCAGCAGCCAACAGGGCTCCTACGAGCAGTACTTC
TRBV11-3	14	TRBJ2-3	few	TRBD2	CASSSAGGGDTQYF	TGTGCCAGCAGCTCTGCGGGAGGTGGAGATACGCAGTATTTT
TRBV6-4	14	TRBJ1-3	few	.	CASSERSSGNTIYF	TGTGCCAGCAGTGAACGGAGCTCTGGAAACACCATATATTTT
TRBV4-2	12	TRBJ2-3	.	.	CASSQDSVTQYF	TGTGCCAGCAGCCAAGATAGTGTTACGCAGTATTTT
TRBV7-5	16	TRBJ2-7	few	.	CVRSLRQNPMRYEQYF	TGTGTCAGAAGCTTACGGCAAAACCCGATGAGGTACGAGCAGTACTTC